The 2 T cell receptor beta chains given below trace back to one sample, sequenced in a study of cytomegalovirus exposure and HLA in healthy donors (dated by TCRdb to 2015 to 2018). Receptor amplification or capture employed the immunoSEQ multiplex PCR assay. For the multiplex PCR, a mixture combining 60 forward primers for TCR Vbeta segments and 13 reverse primers for TCR Jbeta segments was used. TCRdb mirrors the immuneACCESS table, restricted to in-frame sequences. Some clones are absent from its copies; in checked studies, under half trace to an unresolved V gene, and the reason for the others is unknown. For this sample there are about 84,000 clones; roughly 63% appear just once. Roughly 15% of the sample goes to the ten largest clones. Sequenced material: PBMCs. The receptors were sampled from a woman between 35 and 50 years old in good health and CMV-seropositive.

V usage is TRBV4-2 and J usage is TRBJ2-2; 11 bases map to TRBD2. Germline-derived CDR1 and CDR2 are LGHNA and YNFKEQ. V lost 3 bases and J lost 6; bases outside the gene matches: 6. There are 16 residues in the CDR3. CDR3 sequence: CASSQETGLAAGELFF. In DNA, the CDR3 is TGTGCCAGCAGCCAGGAAACGGGACTAGCGGCCGGGGAGCTGTTTTTT.

This rearrangement joins TRBV4-1 to TRBJ2-7, with D uncertain. Looked up from germline, CDR1 is MGHRA and CDR2 is YSYEKL. Trimming took 0 bases from V and 2 from J, leaving 14 bases between them. The CDR3 loop spans 16 amino acids. CDR3 sequence: CASSQEFSSGTYEQYF. The CDR3 coding sequence is TGCGCCAGCAGCCAAGAGTTTAGTTCAGGAACCTACGAGCAGTACTTC.